The 30 T cell receptor beta chains reported below all come from one sample, sequenced in a study of cytomegalovirus exposure and HLA in healthy donors. PCR primers comprised 60 Vbeta and 13 Jbeta primers. The protocol was immunoSEQ multiplex PCR, while the TCRdb copy is restricted to in-frame clones and leaves out a portion. The sample shows fewer than 250,000 clones, 85% to 90% of them seen only once. The source material was PBMCs. The receptors originated from a woman aged 18-30 years in good health and CMV-seronegative.

The chain recombines TRBV28 with TRBJ1-1; 8 nucleotides agree with TRBD1. J was trimmed by 4 bases and V by 8 bases; bases with no gene match: 15. CDR1 is MDHEN, CDR2 SYDVKM, per germline. The CDR3 length is 16 residues. The CDR3 bases are TGTGCCAGCGGCCGCGCAGGGGGCGTATCGGGCACTGAAGCTTTCTTT. Translating it yields CASGRAGGVSGTEAFF.

The gene calls are TRBV7-2 and TRBJ2-2; TRBD2 is a possible D gene (7 bases). Trimming cost V 1 base and J 4 bases, with 13 bases left between them. From germline, CDR1 is SGHTA and CDR2 FQGNSA. The CDR3 is 16 residues long. CDR3 coding DNA: TGTGCCAGCAGCTTAGTGGGGGGGCTTGGCACCGGGGAGCTGTTTTTT. It codes for CASSLVGGLGTGELFF.

The rearrangement links TRBV27 to TRBJ1-2; 7 bases are a match to TRBD1. Germline CDR1 is MNHEY and CDR2 is SMNVEV (reference sequence). The CDR3 extends over 13 amino acids. J lost 4 bases, V lost 6 bases, and 5 bases had no gene match. The CDR3 sequence: CASRTGQTYGYTF. The CDR3 DNA follows: TGTGCCAGCAGGACGGGACAGACCTATGGCTACACCTTC.

As concerns this clone: A read error may produce the germline difference seen at one junction end. This chain uses TRBV2 with TRBJ1-2; 7 nucleotides match TRBD1. CDR1 and CDR2 (germline): SNHLY, FYNNEI. The CDR3 has 15 residues. The CDR3 nucleotides are TGTGCCAGCAATGAATTCGGGACAGCTAACTATGGCTACACCTTC. Translation: CASNEFGTANYGYTF.

This chain links TRBV9 with TRBJ2-6, with 8 nucleotides matching TRBD1. Germline V lookup: CDR1 SGDLS, CDR2 YYNGEE. The CDR3 runs to 16 residues. Losses at the gene ends were 7 bases for V and 2 bases for J; bases not matched to a gene: 8. CDR3: CASQQGGTPGANVLTF. The CDR3 region has the DNA TGTGCCAGCCAACAGGGGGGAACTCCTGGGGCCAACGTCCTGACTTTC. Based on the CDR3 plus reference TRBV9 and TRBJ2-6, the full variable domain is DSGVTQTPKHLITATGQRVTLRCSPRSGDLSVYWYQQSLDQGLQFLIQYYNGEERAKGNILERFSAQQFPDLHSELNLSSLELGDSALYFCASQQGGTPGANVLTFGAGSRLTVL.

This chain's CDR3 is CASSYSGGVNSPLHF. CDR3 in DNA: TGTGCCAGCAGTTACTCAGGAGGGGTTAATTCACCCCTCCACTTT. The chain uses TRBV6-5 and TRBJ1-6; a weak D match, TRBD1 (5 bases). CDR3 length: 15 residues. The ends were cut back, 0 bases at V and 6 bases at J, with 9 bases in the middle. In germline, CDR1 is MNHEY, CDR2 SVGAGI.

The rearrangement links TRBV10-3 to TRBJ2-7, with 9 bases identical to TRBD1. V shed 6 bases and J 5 bases; nucleotides not matched to a gene: 8. Germline V gene lookup returns CDR1 ENHRY and CDR2 SYGVKD. This CDR3 has 14 amino acids. The chain's CDR3 is CAISPGTGTNEQYF. CDR3 nucleotides: TGTGCCATCAGCCCCGGGACAGGGACCAACGAGCAGTACTTC.

The chain uses TRBV7-3 and TRBJ2-3; 7 nucleotides match TRBD1. Germline CDR1 is SGHTA and CDR2 is FQGTGA. The CDR3 loop spans 17 amino acids. Trimming took 3 bases from V and 0 from J; bases not matched to a gene: 9. The CDR3 nucleotides read TGTGCCAGCAGCTTTACCGGTGGACAGGAAAGCACAGATACGCAGTATTTT. Translating it yields CASSFTGGQESTDTQYF.

This rearrangement joins TRBV5-4 to TRBJ1-2; the match to TRBD1 covers 10 bases. V lost 5 bases, J lost 5 bases, and 12 bases stayed unmatched. Germline V gene lookup returns CDR1 SGHNT and CDR2 YYREEE (reference sequence). The CDR3 has 16 residues. CDR3 loop: CASSMDRGLTIYGYTF. The CDR3 bases are TGTGCCAGCAGTATGGACAGGGGGTTGACGATATATGGCTACACCTTC.

This rearrangement joins TRBV15 to TRBJ2-5; no clear D gene. Germline values: CDR1 LNHNV, CDR2 YYDKDF (reference sequence). Trimming left V 0 bases short and J 1 base short, with 9 bases between. The CDR3 has 15 residues. CDR3 sequence reads: CATSRDLLSQETQYF. The CDR3, as DNA: TGTGCCACCAGCAGAGATCTGCTCAGCCAAGAGACCCAGTACTTC. The complete variable domain, with remaining parts taken from reference TRBV15 and TRBJ2-5, reads DAMVIQNPRYQVTQFGKPVTLSCSQTLNHNVMYWYQQKSSQAPKLLFHYYDKDFNNEADTPDNFQSRRPNTSFCFLDIRSPGLGDTAMYLCATSRDLLSQETQYFGPGTRLLVL.

The gene calls are TRBV2 and TRBJ2-3; TRBD1 matches 7 bases. The V and J ends lost 8 bases and 3 bases, in that order; junction bases with no gene match: 11. This CDR3 has 15 amino acids. The germline gives CDR1 SNHLY, CDR2 FYNNEI. In DNA form, the CDR3 reads TGTGCCAGCGAGGGACAGTCCCGGACAACAGATACGCAGTATTTT. It codes for CASEGQSRTTDTQYF.

V and J are TRBV2 and TRBJ2-4, with 8 bases identical to TRBD1. V was pared by 2 bases and J by 4 bases, with 4 bases of the junction left unmatched. Looked up from germline, CDR1 is SNHLY and CDR2 is FYNNEI. This CDR3 contains 15 residues. CDR3 protein: CASSEKRQGKNIQYF. The CDR3 nucleotides are TGTGCCAGCAGTGAAAAAAGACAGGGGAAAAACATTCAGTACTTC.

The table lists this clone with a few counts. The V gene is TRBV4-1, the J gene TRBJ2-7, with D perhaps matching TRBD1 (6 bases). The length of the CDR3 is 15 residues. Germline V gene sequence: CDR1 MGHRA, CDR2 YSYEKL. V lost 6 bases and J 5 bases, leaving 20 bases between the germline ends. This chain's CDR3 is CASRPQAQGTHEQYF. For the CDR3, the DNA is TGCGCCAGCAGACCCCAGGCACAGGGAACCCACGAGCAGTACTTC.

The CDR3 is CASSLIPDRVYEQYF. In DNA form, the CDR3 reads TGTGCCAGCAGCTTGATACCGGACAGGGTGTACGAGCAGTACTTC. The chain is built from TRBV5-5 and TRBJ2-7; TRBD1 agrees at 8 bases. The CDR3 loop spans 15 amino acids. The J segment lost 4 bases and the V segment lost 1 base, leaving 7 bases of the junction unmatched. The V gene's germline CDR1 is SGHKS and CDR2 YYEKEE (reference sequence).

This clone was picked up a small number of times. The gene calls are TRBV28 and TRBJ2-1; 9 bases align to TRBD2. From germline, CDR1 is MDHEN and CDR2 SYDVKM. The CDR3 totals 15 residues. With V trimmed by 2 bases and J by 9 bases, 8 bases remained unmatched. The CDR3 loop reads CASSLVRGGRSEQFF. In DNA, the CDR3 is TGTGCCAGCAGTTTAGTGCGGGGGGGCCGGAGTGAGCAGTTCTTC.

This chain links TRBV6-5 with TRBJ1-2; 7 nucleotides match TRBD1. The ends lost 6 bases at V and 4 bases at J; junction bases unmatched: 11. This CDR3 is built from 15 residues. Germline CDR1 and CDR2: MNHEY and SVGAGI. The CDR3 spells CASSYQTGSGYGYTF. CDR3 nucleotides: TGTGCCAGCAGCTACCAGACAGGGTCTGGCTATGGCTACACCTTC.

The chain links TRBV5-4 to TRBJ2-5; D is perhaps TRBD1 (6 bases). From germline, CDR1 is SGHNT and CDR2 YYREEE (reference sequence). The V end was cut by 4 bases, the J end by 5 bases, with 15 bases between. This CDR3 is 14 amino acids long. The CDR3 DNA reads as TGTGCCAGCAGCCAACAGGGATATGAGGAGACCCAGTACTTC. Its translation is CASSQQGYEETQYF.

Here the CDR3 reads CASIRLAGDEKLFF. The CDR3 DNA sequence: TGTGCCAGCATTAGGCTCGCCGGGGATGAAAAACTGTTTTTT. The rearrangement joins TRBV7-9 to TRBJ1-4; D is unclear. Germline V gene sequence: CDR1 SEHNR, CDR2 FQNEAQ (reference sequence). V shed 7 bases and J shed 6 bases, with 15 bases lying between them. The CDR3 runs 14 residues.

This sequence joins TRBV5-6 and TRBJ2-1; D is possibly TRBD1 (6 bases). This CDR3 has 14 residues. Germline loops: CDR1 SGHDT, CDR2 YYEEEE. V was shortened by 1 base and J by 6 bases, with 11 bases between the two germline ends. The CDR3 protein is CASSLWGRSNEQFF. CDR3 in DNA: TGTGCCAGCAGCTTGTGGGGGCGATCCAATGAGCAGTTCTTC. Supplemented by reference TRBV5-6 and TRBJ2-1, the full variable domain reads DAGVTQSPTHLIKTRGQQVTLRCSPKSGHDTVSWYQQALGQGPQFIFQYYEEEERQRGNFPDRFSGHQFPNYSSELNVNALLLGDSALYLCASSLWGRSNEQFFGPGTRLTVL.

The chain recombines TRBV5-1 with TRBJ2-3, with 9 bases identical to TRBD1. CDR1 and CDR2 from the germline V gene are SGHRS and YFSETQ. The CDR3 is made up of 15 amino acids. V lost 4 bases and J lost 4; bases outside the gene matches: 7. The CDR3: CASSPGQGRSDTQYF. The CDR3, as DNA: TGCGCCAGCAGCCCCGGACAGGGGAGGTCAGATACGCAGTATTTT.

V gene TRBV2 combines with J gene TRBJ1-6; D uncertain. V lost 3 bases to trimming and J lost 5 bases, with 11 bases between them. Germline lookup yields CDR1 SNHLY and CDR2 FYNNEI. This CDR3 has 15 amino acids. The CDR3 spells CASSEFGDHNSPLHF. The CDR3 DNA follows: TGTGCCAGCAGTGAGTTCGGAGATCATAATTCACCCCTCCACTTT.

The genes are TRBV5-1 and TRBJ2-1; 8 nucleotides agree with TRBD2. With V trimmed by 3 bases and J by 10 bases, 6 bases remained unmatched. Looked up from germline, CDR1 is SGHRS and CDR2 is YFSETQ. This CDR3 is built from 13 residues. The CDR3 is CASSSGGPGEQFF. The CDR3 DNA is TGCGCCAGCAGCTCGGGGGGGCCAGGAGAGCAGTTCTTC. Variable domain in full (rest from reference TRBV5-1 and TRBJ2-1): KAGVTQTPRYLIKTRGQQVTLSCSPISGHRSVSWYQQTPGQGLQFLFEYFSETQRNKGNFPGRFSGRQFSNSRSEMNVSTLELGDSALYLCASSSGGPGEQFFGPGTRLTVL.

J is TRBJ1-1 and V is TRBV19; 7 positions match TRBD1. V trimming: 5 bases; J trimming: 4 bases; junction bases outside the gene matches: 7. Germline CDR1 is LNHDA and CDR2 is SQIVND (reference sequence). This CDR3 is built from 14 residues. DNA for the CDR3: TGTGCCAGTAGTTCCAGGGGGAGCTTCACTGAAGCTTTCTTT. It codes for CASSSRGSFTEAFF.

V usage is TRBV6-1 and J usage is TRBJ1-5, with D perhaps matching TRBD1 (6 bases). CDR3 length: 16 amino acids. V was pared by 2 bases and J by 4 bases, with 15 bases between. Germline CDR1 and CDR2: MNHNS and SASEGT. The CDR3 region is CASSERGGRGNQPQHF. The CDR3 DNA sequence: TGTGCCAGCAGTGAACGGGGGGGGCGCGGAAATCAGCCCCAGCATTTT.

The rearrangement joins TRBV18 to TRBJ2-5; D unresolved. The CDR3 is made up of 13 amino acids. Trimming removed 2 bases from V and 4 bases from J, with 8 bases in between. The germline CDR1 and CDR2 sequences are KGHSH and LQKENI. The DNA for the CDR3 is TGTGCCAGCTCACCATTCACGGGAGAGACCCAGTACTTC. Its protein is CASSPFTGETQYF.

The chain combines TRBV7-2 with TRBJ1-2; maybe TRBD1 (5 bases). Trimming stripped 5 bases from V and 1 base from J, with 17 bases between. The CDR3 spans 16 residues. CDR1 and CDR2 (germline): SGHTA, FQGNSA. CDR3 sequence reads: CASSPRQKLHNYGYTF. The CDR3 region has the DNA TGTGCCAGCAGCCCCCGACAGAAACTCCATAACTATGGCTACACCTTC.

This clone has only one observation. The chain uses TRBV29-1 and TRBJ2-7, with 9 positions matching TRBD1. Trimming removed 6 bases from V and 2 bases from J; junction bases left unmatched: 8. In germline, CDR1 is SQVTM, CDR2 ANQGSEA. The CDR3 spans 14 residues. The CDR3, as DNA: TGCAGCGTCTTCACCGGGACAGGGACCTACGAGCAGTACTTC. This codes for CSVFTGTGTYEQYF.

V usage is TRBV28 and J usage is TRBJ2-1; 10 bases line up with TRBD2. Germline CDR1 reads MDHEN; CDR2 reads SYDVKM. With 6 bases clipped from V and 6 bases from J, the junction kept 5 bases outside the gene matches. The CDR3 consists of 14 residues. CDR3: CASRTGLAVNEQFF. The CDR3 DNA is TGTGCCAGCAGAACCGGACTAGCGGTCAATGAGCAGTTCTTC.

J is TRBJ1-4 and V is TRBV30; a possible D gene is TRBD1 (5 bases). V was cut by 5 bases and J by 0 bases, with 13 bases left in between. The CDR3 length is 15 residues. Germline V gene data show CDR1 as GTSNPN and CDR2 as SVGIG (reference sequence). The CDR3 protein is CAWGPGLSTNEKLFF. The CDR3 nucleotides read TGTGCCTGGGGGCCGGGACTGTCAACTAATGAAAAACTGTTTTTT. The entire variable domain, with the rest obtained from reference TRBV30 and TRBJ1-4, is as follows: SQTIHQWPATLVQPVGSPLSLECTVEGTSNPNLYWYRQAAGRGLQLLFYSVGIGQISSEVPQNLSASRPQDRQFILSSKKLLLSDSGFYLCAWGPGLSTNEKLFFGSGTQLSVL.

In regard to this clone: One junction end disagrees with the germline gene, perhaps due to a read error. The chain employs TRBV7-7 and TRBJ2-1; D is perhaps TRBD2 (7 bases). The CDR3 has 14 amino acids. Germline V gives CDR1 SSHAT, CDR2 FNYEAQ (reference sequence). Here the CDR3 reads CASSLSGGGGEQFF. The CDR3 bases are TGTGCTAGCAGCTTAAGTGGGGGGGGCGGTGAGCAGTTCTTC.